These T cell receptor beta chains were read from a single sample in a study of radiotherapy plus CTLA-4 blockade in lung cancer. Profiled with immunoSEQ multiplex PCR; TCRdb holds only in-frame clones, not every one. Among approximately 100,000 clones listed, more than 75% were seen once. This material consisted of peripheral blood, taken from a patient treated with radiotherapy plus ipilimumab. These receptor sequences come from a human donor with non-small cell lung cancer that progressed on radiotherapy plus ipilimumab. Some clones in this sample may be carry-over from other donors' samples. Each CDR3 is given with its conserved first and last residue. The D gene is left open where the match is weak. The size entry is marked missing in some rows and otherwise reads once, few, many or a size class.

j_call d_call clone_size v_call cdr3_nt cdr3_aa
TRBJ1-2 NA few TRBV7-2 TGTGCCAGCAGCTTAGCCCCCTTTGACCCGTCCCAGCGTGGCTACACCTTC CASSLAPFDPSQRGYTF
TRBJ2-5 NA NA TRBV7-9 TGTGCCAGCAGCCACAGGGAGATGGAGACCCAGTACTTC CASSHREMETQYF
TRBJ1-1 TRBD1 NA TRBV5-1 TGCGCCAGCAGCTTGGGACAGGGGCGCCGAGAAGCTTTCTTT CASSLGQGRREAFF
TRBJ1-5 TRBD1 few TRBV4-1 TGCGCCAGCAGCCAAGATTCCCAGGGGGCATTGAGAAATCAGCCCCAGCATTTT CASSQDSQGALRNQPQHF
TRBJ2-1 TRBD1 once TRBV19 TGTGCCAGTAATCTCTACTTCGGGACAGGGGCGAAAAACAATGAGCAGTTCTTC CASNLYFGTGAKNNEQFF
TRBJ2-7 TRBD1 NA TRBV6-5 TGTGCCAGCAGTCCGGGGACAGGGCGTGGCTACGAGCAGTACTTC CASSPGTGRGYEQYF
TRBJ2-7 NA NA TRBV5-3 TGTGCCAGAAGCACCGCAGGGGCCCACGAGCAGTACTTC CARSTAGAHEQYF
TRBJ2-1 NA NA TRBV7-3 TGTGCCAGCAGCTTAAACGGGGGGCCACGCAATGAGCAGTTCTTC CASSLNGGPRNEQFF
TRBJ2-3 NA many TRBV29-1 TGCAGCGTTGAGGCTAGCACAGATACGCAGTATTTT CSVEASTDTQYF
TRBJ1-2 NA NA TRBV15 TGTGCCACCAGCAGAGATTTTTCGGTCAACTATGGCTACACCTTC CATSRDFSVNYGYTF
TRBJ2-5 TRBD1 NA TRBV2 TGTGCCAGCAGGGTACACAGGGGGGAGACCCAGTACTTC CASRVHRGETQYF
TRBJ2-5 NA NA TRBV4-1 TGCGCCAGCAGCCCCCAGGGACCCCGAGAGACCCAGTACTTC CASSPQGPRETQYF
TRBJ1-2 TRBD1 NA TRBV13 TGTGCCAGCAGCTTAGGGGTGGGACAGCCGGCATATGGCTACACCTTC CASSLGVGQPAYGYTF
TRBJ2-7 TRBD1 NA TRBV7-6 TGTGCCAGCAGCGACTCGGGACAGATTTTCTACGAGCAGTACTTC CASSDSGQIFYEQYF
TRBJ2-2 TRBD1 NA TRBV27 TGTGCCAGCAGAATCCGGGACAGGGGACATATACTGAACACCGGGGAGCTGTTTTTT CASRIRDRGHILNTGELFF
TRBJ1-2 TRBD1 NA TRBV9 TGTGCCAGCAGCCCAGACAGGGACCCCTATGGCTACACCTTC CASSPDRDPYGYTF
TRBJ1-2 NA once TRBV4-2 TGTGCCAGCAGCCAAGACGGGGATCTACAAAACTATGGCTACACCTTC CASSQDGDLQNYGYTF
TRBJ2-3 NA NA TRBV2 TGTGCCAGCAGTGCACTGCGAGGCCAGGGCATTGATACGCAGTATTTT CASSALRGQGIDTQYF
TRBJ2-2 TRBD2 NA TRBV11-2 TGTGCCAGCAGCTACAAAGGACTAGCGGGGGGGCCCGGGGAGCTGTTTTTT CASSYKGLAGGPGELFF
TRBJ1-2 NA NA TRBV2 TGTGCCAGCAGTGAACAGACTACTTCGCATGGCTACACCTTC CASSEQTTSHGYTF
TRBJ2-5 NA NA TRBV10-1 TGCGCCAGCAGTGATGGCGCGGACGGAGGCAAGAAAGAGACCCAGTACTTC CASSDGADGGKKETQYF
TRBJ1-6 TRBD1 NA TRBV10-3 TGTGCCATCAGTGAGGCCCCAACAGGGGGAAATTCACCCCTCCACTTT CAISEAPTGGNSPLHF